Following are 26 T cell receptor beta chains from one sample sequenced in a study of T cells in Graves' hyperthyroidism and ophthalmopathy. RNA transcripts were the template for amplifying TCR beta CDR3 regions. The study used the HTBI primer set for a first-round RT-PCR of the TCR CDR3. TCRdb analysed the multiplex PCR reads with MiXCR anew, one entry per CDR3 protein. This table holds under 300,000 distinct CDR3 sequences, roughly an eighth found once. Sequencing was done on a sample of blood. The receptors stem from a woman aged 40 to 55 with Graves' hyperthyroidism.

This clonotype was seen at least ten times. V gene TRBV12-3 or TRBV12-4 combines with J gene TRBJ1-1; a possible D gene is TRBD1 (5 bases). This CDR3 comprises 16 residues. V was clipped by 0 bases and J by 4 bases, with 15 bases between them. Here the CDR3 reads CASSLALGGTVTEAFF. For the CDR3, the DNA is TGTGCCAGCAGTTTAGCGCTCGGGGGGACGGTCACTGAAGCTTTCTTT.

This clonotype occurred many times. The genes are TRBV3-1 and TRBJ2-1, with no clear D. The CDR3 contains 15 residues. Trimming cost V 1 base and J 6 bases, with 13 bases left between them. Germline values: CDR1 LGHDT, CDR2 YNNKEL (reference sequence). The CDR3 loop is CASSQGVFGRNEQFF. CDR3 in DNA: TGTGCCAGCAGCCAAGGGGTCTTCGGTCGCAATGAGCAGTTCTTC.

The rearrangement uses TRBV20-1 and TRBJ1-5; D is possibly TRBD1 (5 bases). The CDR3 spans 16 residues. Germline V gene data show CDR1 as DFQATT and CDR2 as SNEGSKA (reference sequence). Trimming left V 0 bases short and J 6 bases short, with 18 bases between. The CDR3 DNA follows: TGCAGTGCTAGAGATTCATCGGGGGGAAGAGCTCAGCCCCAGCATTTT. This translates into CSARDSSGGRAQPQHF.

This clonotype appeared many times. J is TRBJ1-1 and V is TRBV7-8; D gene uncertain. Germline values: CDR1 SGHVS, CDR2 FQNEAQ. This CDR3 is built from 15 residues. With 4 bases removed from V and 5 bases from J, the gap between germline ends came to 17 bases. CDR3 residues: CASSWIYGRPTEAFF. The CDR3, as DNA: TGTGCCAGCAGCTGGATATACGGACGGCCAACTGAAGCTTTCTTT.

Many counts were recorded for this clonotype. The chain's CDR3 is CASRGHGASTDTQYF. DNA for the CDR3: TGTGCCAGCAGAGGGCACGGGGCAAGCACAGATACGCAGTATTTT. The chain joins TRBV2 to TRBJ2-3, with D tentatively TRBD1 or TRBD2 (5 bases each). CDR3 length equals 15 residues. Trimming removed 6 bases from V and 0 bases from J, with 13 bases in between. Germline V gene data show CDR1 as SNHLY and CDR2 as FYNNEI. The full variable domain, with the rest looked up from reference TRBV2 and TRBJ2-3, is EPEVTQTPSHQVTQMGQEVILRCVPISNHLYFYWYRQILGQKVEFLVSFYNNEISEKSEIFDDQFSVERPDGSNFTLKIRSTKLEDSAMYFCASRGHGASTDTQYFGPGTRLTVL.

This clonotype was recorded a few times. The V call is TRBV15, the J call TRBJ1-1, with 9 bases matching TRBD1. The CDR3 is 13 residues long. Germline V gene sequence: CDR1 LNHNV, CDR2 YYDKDF (reference sequence). After removal of 7 bases from V and 3 bases from J, the junction contained 3 bases not matched to a gene. In DNA form, the CDR3 reads TGTGCCACCACCAGGACAGGGGACACTGAAGCTTTCTTT. Translation: CATTRTGDTEAFF.

This clonotype was counted between two and nine times. The chain uses TRBV10-3 and TRBJ2-1, with 11 bases fitting TRBD1. Germline CDR1 is ENHRY and CDR2 is SYGVKD. Losses at the gene ends were 3 bases for V and 7 bases for J; bases not matched to a gene: 8. This CDR3 spans 16 amino acids. DNA for the CDR3: TGTGCCATCAGTGATCCCGGGACAGGGGGTTCGAATGAGCAGTTCTTC. It translates to CAISDPGTGGSNEQFF.

The chain combines TRBV5-1 with TRBJ1-1; D perhaps matches TRBD1 (5 bases). Germline values: CDR1 SGHRS, CDR2 YFSETQ. The CDR3 covers 15 residues. V was trimmed by 0 bases and J by 5 bases, leaving 14 bases between them. CDR3 amino acids: CASSLVPLGGTEAFF. In DNA, the CDR3 is TGCGCCAGCAGCTTGGTTCCCCTGGGGGGAACTGAAGCTTTCTTT.

This clonotype occurred many times. The chain links TRBV19 to TRBJ1-2, with D unresolved. The V gene lost 3 bases and the J gene lost 7 bases, with 6 bases spanning the gap. Germline values: CDR1 LNHDA, CDR2 SQIVND (reference sequence). The CDR3 loop spans 11 amino acids. The CDR3 protein is CASSIGFGYTF. As DNA, the CDR3 is TGTGCCAGTAGTATCGGCTTTGGCTACACCTTC.

This clonotype has at least ten counts. CDR3 protein: CSAKTVSEAFF. The DNA for the CDR3 is TGCAGCGCAAAAACAGTCTCTGAAGCTTTCTTT. The chain couples TRBV29-1 to TRBJ1-1; D not resolved. V was clipped by 7 bases and J by 6 bases, with 12 bases between them. The CDR3 length is 11 residues. The germline V gene has CDR1 SQVTM and CDR2 ANQGSEA. Full variable domain (outside the CDR3, taken from reference TRBV29-1 and TRBJ1-1): SAVISQKPSRDICQRGTSLTIQCQVDSQVTMMFWYRQQPGQSLTLIATANQGSEATYESGFVIDKFPISRPNLTFSTLTVSNMSPEDSSIYLCSAKTVSEAFFGQGTRLTVV.

This clonotype was counted many times. V is TRBV20-1 and J is TRBJ2-1; 14 nucleotides match TRBD2. V was clipped by 6 bases and J by 9 bases; unmatched bases: 13. This CDR3 contains 16 residues. Germline V gene sequence: CDR1 DFQATT, CDR2 SNEGSKA (reference sequence). The CDR3 DNA reads TGCAGTGCAATGACTAGCGGGAGGGCCGGGGTTGGTGAGCAGTTCTTC. Amino acid sequence: CSAMTSGRAGVGEQFF.

This clonotype turned up a few times. The chain carries TRBV18 and TRBJ2-2; possibly TRBD2 for D (6 bases). V lost 0 bases and J 4 bases, leaving 6 bases between the germline ends. Germline CDR1 and CDR2: KGHSH and LQKENI. The length of the CDR3 is 14 residues. The CDR3 sequence: CASSPPGLTGELFF. The CDR3 DNA follows: TGTGCCAGCTCACCACCGGGACTCACCGGGGAGCTGTTTTTT.

This clonotype was seen many times. The J gene is TRBJ2-5, the V gene TRBV20-1, with 9 bases aligning to TRBD2. In germline, CDR1 is DFQATT, CDR2 SNEGSKA (reference sequence). J gave up 5 bases and V 6 bases, and 13 bases lay outside the gene matches. The CDR3 length is 15 residues. The CDR3 region is CSARFGLAGSETQYF. The CDR3, as DNA: TGCAGTGCCCGTTTTGGGCTAGCGGGAAGTGAGACCCAGTACTTC.

This clonotype was recorded at least ten times. This chain uses TRBV7-8 with TRBJ2-2; D remains ambiguous. Germline V gives CDR1 SGHVS, CDR2 FQNEAQ. This CDR3 has 13 residues. V gave up 3 bases and J gave up 7 bases, with 9 bases separating them. The CDR3 sequence: CASSFLKGGELFF. The CDR3, as DNA: TGTGCCAGCAGCTTCTTGAAGGGCGGGGAGCTGTTTTTT.

This chain connects TRBV20-1 to TRBJ2-2; D uncertain. Germline lookup yields CDR1 DFQATT and CDR2 SNEGSKA (reference sequence). V shed 6 bases and J shed 1 base, with 12 bases lying between them. This CDR3 comprises 14 residues. The CDR3 loop is CSAALGGNTGELFF. CDR3 nucleotide sequence: TGCAGTGCAGCCCTAGGCGGGAACACCGGGGAGCTGTTTTTT.

This sequence joins TRBV6-2 or TRBV6-3 and TRBJ2-1, with D maybe TRBD1 (5 bases). This CDR3 comprises 15 residues. V lost 6 bases to trimming and J lost 3 bases, with 15 bases between them. The germline CDR1 and CDR2 sequences are MNHEY and SVGEGT. The CDR3 spells CASSTRMGLYNEQFF. CDR3 sequence (DNA): TGTGCCAGCAGCACACGAATGGGGCTCTACAATGAGCAGTTCTTC.

This clonotype was seen many times. This chain joins TRBV6-5 and TRBJ2-7, with 10 bases matching TRBD2. The V gene end was trimmed by 0 bases and the J gene end by 1 base; junction bases not matched to a gene: 3. The CDR3 has 16 amino acids. The germline CDR1 and CDR2 sequences are MNHEY and SVGAGI. The CDR3 nucleotides are TGTGCCAGCAGTTACTCACGGACTAGCGGTTCCTACGAGCAGTACTTC. Translated, it gives CASSYSRTSGSYEQYF.

This clonotype has a count of ten or more. This rearrangement joins TRBV10-3 to TRBJ1-3, with D tentatively TRBD1 (6 bases). CDR3 length equals 21 residues. Germline V CDR1 and CDR2: ENHRY, SYGVKD. Trimming stripped 0 bases from V and 0 bases from J, with 24 bases between. The CDR3 sequence is CAISESIVGRGQSNSGNTIYF. The CDR3 DNA follows: TGTGCCATCAGTGAGTCGATTGTCGGGCGTGGACAGTCAAACTCTGGAAACACCATATATTTT.

This clonotype was seen repeatedly, ten times or more. The chain couples TRBV29-1 to TRBJ2-5; the D is unclear. This CDR3 is 10 amino acids long. Germline assignment: CDR1 SQVTM and CDR2 ANQGSEA. The germline V and J ends were trimmed by 4 bases and 5 bases, with 5 bases remaining between them. The DNA of the CDR3 is TGCAGCGTTGGATCGGAGACCCAGTACTTC. Encoded protein: CSVGSETQYF.

In this sample, this clonotype turned up many times. The J gene is TRBJ1-2, the V gene TRBV2; D gene uncertain. CDR1 is SNHLY, CDR2 FYNNEI, per germline. CDR3 length: 13 amino acids. Trimming shortened V by 0 bases and J by 8 bases, and 10 bases separated the two germline ends. The CDR3 is CASSEAGTSGYTF. For the CDR3, the DNA is TGTGCCAGCAGTGAAGCAGGAACGAGCGGCTACACCTTC.

This clonotype was recorded at least ten times. The CDR3 sequence is CALSVGGNQPQHF. The CDR3 DNA reads as TGTGCCTTATCTGTAGGAGGGAATCAGCCCCAGCATTTT. This sequence joins TRBV30 and TRBJ1-5; D not resolved. V was trimmed by 7 bases and J by 4 bases, leaving 14 bases between them. Germline V gives CDR1 GTSNPN, CDR2 SVGIG (reference sequence). This CDR3 contains 13 residues.

Concerning this clonotype: A much larger clone lies a single base off, so this may be a read error. Without the conserved terminal phenylalanine or tryptophan, this CDR3 likely stems from a read error. The chain employs TRBV2 and TRBJ1-1, with 7 bases aligning to TRBD1. The CDR3 sequence is 12 residues long. V lost 8 bases to trimming and J lost 4 bases; unmatched junction nucleotides: 4. Germline CDR1 and CDR2: SNHLY and FYNNEI. CDR3 loop: CASRRDSTEAFL. In nucleotides, the CDR3 is TGTGCCAGCCGAAGGGACAGCACTGAAGCTTTCCTT.

The chain is built from TRBV4-1 and TRBJ2-7; 7 bases map to TRBD1. The V gene end was trimmed by 1 base and the J gene end by 2 bases; junction bases not matched to a gene: 5. CDR1 is MGHRA, CDR2 YSYEKL, per germline. The CDR3 sequence is 15 residues long. Here the CDR3 reads CASSQVKGATYEQYF. The CDR3 coding sequence is TGCGCCAGCAGCCAAGTAAAGGGGGCAACCTACGAGCAGTACTTC.

The chain uses TRBV9 and TRBJ1-6, with 7 bases fitting TRBD1. CDR3 length: 14 amino acids. Germline assignment: CDR1 SGDLS and CDR2 YYNGEE. V was pared by 1 base and J by 7 bases, with 2 bases of the junction left unmatched. The CDR3 reads CASSVLQGNSPLHF. The CDR3 DNA reads as TGTGCCAGCAGCGTACTACAGGGGAATTCACCCCTCCACTTT.

This clonotype occurred many times. The CDR3, as DNA: TGTGCCAGCAGTAGGGGACTAGCGTACAATGAGCAGTTCTTC. Residues: CASSRGLAYNEQFF. The chain is built from TRBV2 and TRBJ2-1, with TRBD2 matching over 10 bases. In germline, CDR1 is SNHLY, CDR2 FYNNEI. Losses at the gene ends were 5 bases for V and 4 bases for J; bases not matched to a gene: 2. CDR3 length: 14 amino acids.

The V gene is TRBV12-3 or TRBV12-4, the J gene TRBJ1-3; D gene ambiguous. The CDR3 totals 15 residues. The V gene lost 5 bases and the J gene lost 0 bases, with 11 bases spanning the gap. The CDR3, as DNA: TGTGCCAGCAGTCCCGGACGGATCTCTGGAAACACCATATATTTT. Protein: CASSPGRISGNTIYF.